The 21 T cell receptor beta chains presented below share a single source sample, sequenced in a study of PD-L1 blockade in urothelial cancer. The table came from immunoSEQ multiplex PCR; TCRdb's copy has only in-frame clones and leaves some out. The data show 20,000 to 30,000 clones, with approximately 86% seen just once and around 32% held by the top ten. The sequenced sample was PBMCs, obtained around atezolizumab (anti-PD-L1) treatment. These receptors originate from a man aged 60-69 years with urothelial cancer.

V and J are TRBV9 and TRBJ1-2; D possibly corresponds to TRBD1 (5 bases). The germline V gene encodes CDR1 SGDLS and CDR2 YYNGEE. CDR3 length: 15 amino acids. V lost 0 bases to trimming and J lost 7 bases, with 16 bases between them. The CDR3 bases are TGTGCCAGCAGCGTAGATGGCAGGGTTTACTCTGGCTACACCTTC. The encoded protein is CASSVDGRVYSGYTF.

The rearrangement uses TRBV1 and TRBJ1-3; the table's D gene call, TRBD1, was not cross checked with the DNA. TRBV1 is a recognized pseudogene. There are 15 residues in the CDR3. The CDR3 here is CTSSQGHVSGNTIYF. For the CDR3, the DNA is TGCACCAGCAGCCAGGGGCATGTGAGTGGAAACACCATATATTTT.

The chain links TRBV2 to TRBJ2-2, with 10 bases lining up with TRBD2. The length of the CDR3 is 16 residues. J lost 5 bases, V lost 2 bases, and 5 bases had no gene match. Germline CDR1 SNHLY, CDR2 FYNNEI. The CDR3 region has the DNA TGTGCCAGCAGTGAACTTCTAGCGGGAGCAACCGGGGAGCTGTTTTTT. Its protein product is CASSELLAGATGELFF.

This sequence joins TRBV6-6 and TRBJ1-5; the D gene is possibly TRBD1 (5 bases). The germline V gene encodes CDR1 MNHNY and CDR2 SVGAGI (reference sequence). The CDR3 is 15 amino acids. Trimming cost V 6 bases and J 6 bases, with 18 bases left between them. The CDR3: CASSPSRGDGQPQHF. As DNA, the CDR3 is TGTGCCAGCAGCCCATCACGGGGGGACGGTCAGCCCCAGCATTTT.

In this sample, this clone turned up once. The CDR3 sequence: CASSPRLREGPGEQFF. CDR3 sequence (DNA): TGTGCCAGCAGCCCGCGATTGCGGGAGGGTCCCGGTGAGCAGTTCTTC. The rearrangement links TRBV7-6 to TRBJ2-1, with TRBD2 matching over 9 bases. Looked up from germline, CDR1 is SGHVS and CDR2 is FNYEAQ. Trimming took 5 bases from V and 9 from J; bases not matched to a gene: 14. This CDR3 comprises 16 residues. The full variable domain, its missing parts supplied by reference TRBV7-6 and TRBJ2-1, is GAGVSQSPRYKVTKRGQDVALRCDPISGHVSLYWYRQALGQGPEFLTYFNYEAQQDKSGLPNDRFSAERPEGSISTLTIQRTEQRDSAMYRCASSPRLREGPGEQFFGPGTRLTVL.

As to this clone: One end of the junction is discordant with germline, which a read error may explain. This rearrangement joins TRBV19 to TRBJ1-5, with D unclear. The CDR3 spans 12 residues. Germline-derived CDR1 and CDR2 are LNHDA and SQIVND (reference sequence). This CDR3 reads CASTGGNLPQHF. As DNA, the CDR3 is TGTGCCAGTACGGGTGGCAATCTGCCCCAGCATTTT. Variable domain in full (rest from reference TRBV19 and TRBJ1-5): DGGITQSPKYLFRKEGQNVTLSCEQNLNHDAMYWYRQDPGQGLRLIYYSQIVNDFQKGDIAEGYSVSREKKESFPLTVTSAQKNPTAFYLCASTGGNLPQHFGDGTRLSIL.

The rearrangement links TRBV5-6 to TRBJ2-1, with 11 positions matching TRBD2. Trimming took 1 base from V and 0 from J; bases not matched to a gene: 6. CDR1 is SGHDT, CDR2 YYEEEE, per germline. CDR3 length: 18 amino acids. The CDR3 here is CASSLRLAGGYSYNEQFF. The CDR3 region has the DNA TGTGCCAGCAGCTTGAGGCTAGCGGGGGGTTACTCCTACAATGAGCAGTTCTTC.

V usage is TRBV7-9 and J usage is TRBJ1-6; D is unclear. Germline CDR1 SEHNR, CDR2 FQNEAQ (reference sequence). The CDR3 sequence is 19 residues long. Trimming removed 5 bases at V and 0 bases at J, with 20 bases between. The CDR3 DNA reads TGTGCCAGCAGCAACGATATTGGAGCCGGGAGCTCCTATAATTCACCCCTCCACTTT. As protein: CASSNDIGAGSSYNSPLHF.

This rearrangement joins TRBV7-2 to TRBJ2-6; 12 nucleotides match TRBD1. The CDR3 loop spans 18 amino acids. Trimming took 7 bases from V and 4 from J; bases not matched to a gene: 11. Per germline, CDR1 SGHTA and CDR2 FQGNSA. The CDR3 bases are TGTGCCAGCAATCTTAGGGGACAGGGGGCACCCGGGGCCAACGTCCTGACTTTC. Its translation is CASNLRGQGAPGANVLTF.

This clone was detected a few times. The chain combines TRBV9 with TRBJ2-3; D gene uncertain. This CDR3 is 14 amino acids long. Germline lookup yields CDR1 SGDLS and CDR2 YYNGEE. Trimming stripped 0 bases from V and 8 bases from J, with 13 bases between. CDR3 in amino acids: CASSVGVAQGTQYF. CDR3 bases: TGTGCCAGCAGCGTAGGGGTAGCACAAGGTACGCAGTATTTT.

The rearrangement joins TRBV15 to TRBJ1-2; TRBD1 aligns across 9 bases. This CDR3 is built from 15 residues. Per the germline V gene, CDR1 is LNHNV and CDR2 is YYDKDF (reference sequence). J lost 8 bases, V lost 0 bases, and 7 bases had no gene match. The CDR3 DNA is TGTGCCACCAGCAGAGACGTGAGGACAGGGGTAGGCTACACCTTC. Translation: CATSRDVRTGVGYTF.

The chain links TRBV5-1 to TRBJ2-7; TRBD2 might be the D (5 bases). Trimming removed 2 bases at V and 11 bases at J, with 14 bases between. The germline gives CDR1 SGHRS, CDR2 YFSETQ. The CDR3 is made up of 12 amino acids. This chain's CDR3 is CASSFDGESEYF. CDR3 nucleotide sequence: TGCGCCAGCAGCTTCGACGGGGAGAGCGAGTACTTC.

CDR3 sequence (DNA): TGTGCCAGCAGCCTTGTAGGGGGTAACTATGGCTACACCTTC. Protein: CASSLVGGNYGYTF. The V call is TRBV28, the J call TRBJ1-2, with D possibly being TRBD1 (6 bases). CDR1 and CDR2 (germline): MDHEN, SYDVKM. V was shortened by 6 bases and J by 1 base, with 12 bases between the two germline ends. The CDR3 has 14 residues.

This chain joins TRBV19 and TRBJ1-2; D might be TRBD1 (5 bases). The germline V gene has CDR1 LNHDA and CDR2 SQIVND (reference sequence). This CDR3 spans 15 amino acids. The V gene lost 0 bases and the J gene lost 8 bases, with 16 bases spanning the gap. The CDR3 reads CASSIDVRAVRGYTF. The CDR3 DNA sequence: TGTGCCAGTAGTATAGACGTCAGGGCCGTTAGGGGCTACACCTTC.

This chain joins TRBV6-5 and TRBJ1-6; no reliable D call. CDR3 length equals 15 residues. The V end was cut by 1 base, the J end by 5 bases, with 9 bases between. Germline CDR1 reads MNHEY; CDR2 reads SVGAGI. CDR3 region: CASSYYSGNNSPLHF. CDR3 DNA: TGTGCCAGCAGTTACTATTCGGGGAATAATTCACCCCTCCACTTT.

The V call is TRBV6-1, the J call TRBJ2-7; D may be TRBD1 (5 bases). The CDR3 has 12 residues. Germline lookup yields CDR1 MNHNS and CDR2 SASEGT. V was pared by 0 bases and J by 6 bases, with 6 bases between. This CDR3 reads CASSEAGAEQYF. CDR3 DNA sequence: TGTGCCAGCAGTGAAGCAGGGGCCGAGCAGTACTTC.

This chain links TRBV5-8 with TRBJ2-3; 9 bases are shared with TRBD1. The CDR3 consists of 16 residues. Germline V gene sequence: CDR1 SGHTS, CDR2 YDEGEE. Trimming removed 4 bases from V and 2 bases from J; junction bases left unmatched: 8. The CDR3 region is CASSPTGQGLTDTQYF. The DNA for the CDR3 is TGTGCCAGCAGCCCCACGGGACAGGGTCTCACAGATACGCAGTATTTT.

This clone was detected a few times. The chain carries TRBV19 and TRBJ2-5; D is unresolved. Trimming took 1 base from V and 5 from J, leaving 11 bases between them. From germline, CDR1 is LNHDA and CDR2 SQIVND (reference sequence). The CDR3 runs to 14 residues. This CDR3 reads CASSIGIRKETQYF. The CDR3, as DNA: TGTGCCAGTAGTATAGGAATCAGAAAGGAGACCCAGTACTTC.

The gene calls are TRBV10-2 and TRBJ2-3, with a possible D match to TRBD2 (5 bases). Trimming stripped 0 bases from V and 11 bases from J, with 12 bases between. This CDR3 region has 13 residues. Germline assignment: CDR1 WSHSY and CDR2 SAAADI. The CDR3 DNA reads TGCGCCAGCAGTGAGTCTTCGACGGGGAAGCAGTATTTT. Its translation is CASSESSTGKQYF.

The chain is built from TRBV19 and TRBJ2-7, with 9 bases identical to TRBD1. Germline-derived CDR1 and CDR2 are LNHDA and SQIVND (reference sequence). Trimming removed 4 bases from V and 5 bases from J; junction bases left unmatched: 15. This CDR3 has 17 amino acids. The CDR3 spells CASSSPPGTGIFHEQYF. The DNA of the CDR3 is TGTGCCAGTAGTAGCCCCCCCGGGACAGGGATTTTCCACGAGCAGTACTTC.

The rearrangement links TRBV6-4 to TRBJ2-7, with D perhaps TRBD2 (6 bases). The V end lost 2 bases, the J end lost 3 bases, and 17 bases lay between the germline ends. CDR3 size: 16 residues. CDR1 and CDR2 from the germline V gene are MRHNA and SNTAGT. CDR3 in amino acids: CASSDMHGGANYEQYF. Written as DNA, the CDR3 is TGTGCCAGCAGTGACATGCACGGCGGGGCAAACTACGAGCAGTACTTC.